The 9 T cell receptor beta chains in this list originate from one sample, sequenced in a study of T cells after yellow fever vaccination. MiXCR was run by TCRdb on the 5' RACE reads, yielding one entry per CDR3 protein. This sample has roughly 350,000 distinct CDR3 sequences, with about 4% found just once. This sample comprised PBMCs, obtained 5 days after the yellow fever booster vaccination. The receptors shown here come from a man aged 18 to 30 who received the YFV17D yellow fever vaccine.

This clonotype was picked up many times. CDR3 amino acids: CASSLEGGEELFF. DNA of the CDR3: TGTGCCAGCAGTTTAGAGGGGGGCGAGGAGCTGTTTTTT. The chain joins TRBV12-3 or TRBV12-4 to TRBJ2-2; D could derive from TRBD1 or TRBD2 (6 bases each). V was trimmed by 1 base and J by 10 bases, leaving 10 bases between them. CDR3 size: 13 residues.

With respect to this clonotype: The junction and the germline gene differ at one end; a read error may be behind it. The rearrangement uses TRBV5-4 and TRBJ1-1, with no clear D. Germline V gene sequence: CDR1 SGHNT, CDR2 YYREEE (reference sequence). The CDR3 has 12 amino acids. CDR3 sequence (DNA): TGTGCCAGCGGCTTGCAAGGGACTGAAGCTTTCTTT. This gives the protein CASGLQGTEAFF.

This clonotype was observed at least ten times. The DNA of the CDR3 is TGTGCCAGCAGCGACGGACAGGGGTATTCACCCCTCCACTTT. Translation: CASSDGQGYSPLHF. The gene calls are TRBV9 and TRBJ1-6; TRBD1 agrees at 9 bases. With V trimmed by 3 bases and J by 8 bases, 3 bases remained unmatched. The germline CDR1 and CDR2 sequences are SGDLS and YYNGEE. CDR3 length: 14 amino acids.

Ten or more counts support this clonotype. The V gene is TRBV12-3 or TRBV12-4, the J gene TRBJ2-5, with D perhaps matching TRBD2 (6 bases). V shed 3 bases and J shed 5 bases, with 16 bases lying between them. This CDR3 is built from 15 residues. The CDR3: CASSFSGHGLETQYF. In DNA, the CDR3 is TGTGCCAGCAGTTTTAGCGGTCACGGTTTGGAGACCCAGTACTTC.

In this sample, this clonotype turned up a few times. This chain connects TRBV6-6 to TRBJ2-2; TRBD1 is a possible D gene (5 bases). The V end lost 2 bases, the J end lost 5 bases, and 9 bases lay between the germline ends. CDR1 MNHNY and CDR2 SVGAGI come from the germline V gene (reference sequence). There are 14 residues in the CDR3. The CDR3 loop reads CASSYPRATGELFF. The CDR3 nucleotides are TGTGCCAGCAGTTACCCCAGGGCGACCGGGGAGCTGTTTTTT.

The sample holds many counts of this clonotype. This rearrangement joins TRBV7-2 to TRBJ2-3; 8 bases are a match to TRBD1. Germline CDR1 and CDR2: SGHTA and FQGNSA. This CDR3 is built from 13 residues. The CDR3 sequence: CARTGGGGDTQYF. The CDR3 nucleotides are TGTGCGCGCACAGGGGGAGGAGGAGATACGCAGTATTTT.

This clonotype was picked up a small number of times. The rearrangement links TRBV18 to TRBJ1-2, with no clear D. The V gene lost 3 bases and the J gene lost 2 bases, with 10 bases spanning the gap. The CDR3 runs 14 residues. CDR1 is KGHSH, CDR2 LQKENI, per germline. The CDR3 here is CASSPGSENYGYTF. Here the CDR3 DNA reads TGTGCCAGCTCACCTGGCAGCGAAAACTATGGCTACACCTTC.

This clonotype occurred a few times. V gene TRBV12-3 or TRBV12-4 combines with J gene TRBJ2-5; D is unclear. The CDR3 covers 13 residues. Trimming cost V 5 bases and J 4 bases, with 11 bases left between them. The CDR3 loop reads CASSIGAGETQYF. Here the CDR3 DNA reads TGTGCCAGCAGTATAGGAGCAGGAGAGACCCAGTACTTC.

This clonotype was seen more than once but under ten times. The rearrangement links TRBV20-1 to TRBJ2-3; D is unclear. The CDR3 is 13 amino acids. Germline CDR1 is DFQATT and CDR2 is SNEGSKA (reference sequence). Deletions cut 3 bases from V and 4 bases from J, with 11 bases between. CDR3: CSASPKGSDTQYF. The DNA of the CDR3 is TGCAGTGCTAGTCCCAAGGGATCAGATACGCAGTATTTT.